A selection of T cell receptor beta chains follows, all from one sample in a study of cytomegalovirus exposure and HLA in healthy donors. Method: immunoSEQ multiplex PCR; TCRdb's copy keeps in-frame clones and lacks some. The sample contains approximately 150,000 clones, 79% of which appear only once. Sequencing was done on a sample of PBMCs. The receptors were sampled from a middle-aged man in good health and CMV-seronegative. Each CDR3 is given with its conserved first and last residue. D genes are given only for firm matches. Clone size, where shown, is once, few, many, or a class for clones that have expanded.

TRBD1 | TRBJ2-4 | TRBV27 | NA | CASSPRTGGDIQYF | TGTGCCAGCAGTCCAAGGACAGGGGGTGACATTCAGTACTTC
TRBD1 | TRBJ2-1 | TRBV5-6 | NA | CASSRDRGDEQFF | TGTGCCAGCAGTAGAGACAGGGGCGATGAGCAGTTCTTC
TRBD2 | TRBJ2-7 | TRBV27 | NA | CASSLSSGSGSEQYF | TGTGCCAGCAGTTTAAGTTCGGGGAGCGGGAGCGAGCAGTACTTC
TRBD2 | TRBJ2-2 | TRBV4-3 | NA | CASSQWTSTGELFF | TGCGCCAGCAGCCAATGGACTAGCACCGGGGAGCTGTTTTTT
TRBD1 | TRBJ2-4 | TRBV18 | NA | CASSLDRGNIQYF | TGTGCCAGCTCCCTAGACAGGGGAAACATTCAGTACTTC
NA | TRBJ2-7 | TRBV7-2 | NA | CASSSRDEQYF | TGTGCCAGCAGCTCCCGGGACGAGCAGTACTTC
TRBD1 | TRBJ2-5 | TRBV10-3 | NA | CAISGGSSGGKETQYF | TGTGCCATCAGTGGGGGGAGTTCAGGGGGAAAAGAGACCCAGTACTTC
NA | TRBJ2-2 | TRBV27 | NA | CASRPRRNTGELFF | TGTGCCAGCAGGCCCAGGCGTAACACCGGGGAGCTGTTTTTT
TRBD1 | TRBJ2-7 | TRBV5-1 | NA | CASSLTGQGSYEQYF | TGCGCCAGCAGCTTAACGGGACAGGGGTCGTACGAGCAGTACTTC
NA | TRBJ1-2 | TRBV2 | NA | CASRDDRTSNYGYTF | TGTGCCAGCAGAGACGACAGGACGTCTAACTATGGCTACACCTTC
NA | TRBJ2-2 | TRBV4-2 | NA | CASSAFLLGSAGELFF | TGTGCCAGCAGCGCATTTTTGTTGGGGAGCGCCGGGGAGCTGTTTTTT
NA | TRBJ2-3 | TRBV19 | few | CASSIKGLEGDTQYF | TGTGCCAGTAGTATAAAGGGGCTAGAAGGAGATACGCAGTATTTT
NA | TRBJ2-4 | TRBV6-6 | once | CASTRLAAGAKNSQYF | TGTGCCAGCACCCGTCTCGCTGCTGGGGCCAAAAACAGTCAGTACTTC
NA | TRBJ1-1 | TRBV20-1 | few | CSAMRESEAFF | TGCAGTGCTATGCGAGAGTCTGAAGCTTTCTTT
NA | TRBJ1-5 | TRBV21-1 | NA | CASSKGPGKGSNQPQHF | TGTGCCAGCAGCAAAGGGCCGGGGAAGGGTAGCAATCAGCCCCAGCATTTT
NA | TRBJ2-1 | TRBV6-1 | NA | CASSGTIGSHEQFF | TGTGCCAGCAGTGGAACCATCGGGAGTCACGAGCAGTTCTTC